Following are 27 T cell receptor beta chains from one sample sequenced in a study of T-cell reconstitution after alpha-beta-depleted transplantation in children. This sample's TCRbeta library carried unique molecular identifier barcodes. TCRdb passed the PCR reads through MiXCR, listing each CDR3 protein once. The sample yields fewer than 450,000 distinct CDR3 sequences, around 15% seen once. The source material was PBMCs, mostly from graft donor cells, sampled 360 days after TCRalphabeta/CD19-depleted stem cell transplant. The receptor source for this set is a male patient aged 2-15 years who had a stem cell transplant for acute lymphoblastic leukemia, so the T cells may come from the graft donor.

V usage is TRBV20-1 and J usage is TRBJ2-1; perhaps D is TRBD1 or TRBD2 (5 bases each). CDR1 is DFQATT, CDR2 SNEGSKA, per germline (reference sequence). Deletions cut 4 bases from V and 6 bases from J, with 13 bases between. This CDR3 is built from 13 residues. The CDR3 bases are TGCAGTGCTACCAACGGGGCTAGCAATGAGCAGTTCTTC. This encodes CSATNGASNEQFF.

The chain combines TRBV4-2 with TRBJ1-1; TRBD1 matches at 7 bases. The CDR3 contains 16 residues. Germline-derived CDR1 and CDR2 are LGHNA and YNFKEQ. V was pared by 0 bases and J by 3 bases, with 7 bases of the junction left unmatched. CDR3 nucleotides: TGTGCCAGCAGCCAAGATCGGGTCAGGGGGGACACTGAAGCTTTCTTT. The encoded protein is CASSQDRVRGDTEAFF.

The CDR3 reads CSVAGHLLQETQYF. The CDR3 nucleotides read TGCAGCGTTGCGGGACACCTTTTACAAGAGACCCAGTACTTC. This rearrangement joins TRBV29-1 to TRBJ2-5, with D possibly being TRBD1 (6 bases). V was clipped by 4 bases and J by 2 bases, with 14 bases between them. The CDR3 runs 14 residues. Germline CDR1 is SQVTM and CDR2 is ANQGSEA.

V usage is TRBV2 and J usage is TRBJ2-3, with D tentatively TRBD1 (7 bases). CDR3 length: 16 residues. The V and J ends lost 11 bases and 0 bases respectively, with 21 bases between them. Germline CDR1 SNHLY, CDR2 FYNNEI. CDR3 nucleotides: TGTGCCGGAGGGGGCGACCCCCTTTTTAGCACAGATACGCAGTATTTT. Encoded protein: CAGGGDPLFSTDTQYF.

CDR3 residues: CASSFQAQLNTEAFF. Written as DNA, the CDR3 is TGTGCCAGCAGCTTTCAGGCACAGCTGAACACTGAAGCTTTCTTT. This chain uses TRBV11-2 with TRBJ1-1; unclear D gene. The CDR3 totals 15 residues. Germline CDR1 and CDR2: SGHAT and FQNNGV. Trimming pared 3 bases from V and 0 bases from J, leaving 11 bases between.

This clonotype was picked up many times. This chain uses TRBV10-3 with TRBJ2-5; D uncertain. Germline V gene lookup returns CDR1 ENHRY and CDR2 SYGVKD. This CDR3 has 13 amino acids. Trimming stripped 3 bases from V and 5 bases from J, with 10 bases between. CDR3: CAISEGLMETQYF. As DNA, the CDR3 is TGTGCCATCAGTGAAGGGCTAATGGAGACCCAGTACTTC.

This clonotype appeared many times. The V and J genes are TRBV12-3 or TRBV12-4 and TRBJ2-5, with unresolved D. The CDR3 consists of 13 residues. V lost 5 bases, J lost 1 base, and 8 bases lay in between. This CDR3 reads CASSPSGQETQYF. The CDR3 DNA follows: TGTGCCAGCAGTCCCTCCGGCCAAGAGACCCAGTACTTC.

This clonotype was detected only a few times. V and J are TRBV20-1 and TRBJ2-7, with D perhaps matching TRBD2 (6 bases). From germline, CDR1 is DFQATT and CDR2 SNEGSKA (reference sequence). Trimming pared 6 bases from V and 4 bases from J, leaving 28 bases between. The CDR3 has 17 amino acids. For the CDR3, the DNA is TGCAGTGCGGGGGGAGAATTCCCCCCCTTCAGGCGATACGAGCAGTACTTC. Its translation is CSAGGEFPPFRRYEQYF.

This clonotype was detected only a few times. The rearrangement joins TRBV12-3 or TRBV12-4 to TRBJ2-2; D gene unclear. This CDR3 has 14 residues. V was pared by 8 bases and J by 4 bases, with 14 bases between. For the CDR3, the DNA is TGTGCCAGCCGCGTTTCAACAGCCACCGGGGAGCTGTTTTTT. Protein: CASRVSTATGELFF.

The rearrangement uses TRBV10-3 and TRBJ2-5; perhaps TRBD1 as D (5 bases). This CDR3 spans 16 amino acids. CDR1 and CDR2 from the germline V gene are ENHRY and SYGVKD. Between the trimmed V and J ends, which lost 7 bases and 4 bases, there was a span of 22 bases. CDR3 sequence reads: CAITPPWTYHGETQYF. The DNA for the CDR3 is TGTGCCATCACTCCACCGTGGACATACCATGGAGAGACCCAGTACTTC.

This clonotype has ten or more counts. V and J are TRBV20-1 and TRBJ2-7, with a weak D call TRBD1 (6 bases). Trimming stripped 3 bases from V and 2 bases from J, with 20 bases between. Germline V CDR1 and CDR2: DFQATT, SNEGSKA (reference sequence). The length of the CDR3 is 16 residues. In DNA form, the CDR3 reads TGCAGTGCTAGCCCCTCCAACCGGGACATACCCTACGAGCAGTACTTC. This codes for CSASPSNRDIPYEQYF.

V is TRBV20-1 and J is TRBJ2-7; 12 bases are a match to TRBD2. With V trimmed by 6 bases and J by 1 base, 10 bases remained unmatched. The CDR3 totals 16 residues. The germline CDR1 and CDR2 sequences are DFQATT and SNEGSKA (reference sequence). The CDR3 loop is CSATRTSGRISYEQYF. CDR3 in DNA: TGCAGTGCAACCCGCACTAGCGGGAGGATATCCTACGAGCAGTACTTC.

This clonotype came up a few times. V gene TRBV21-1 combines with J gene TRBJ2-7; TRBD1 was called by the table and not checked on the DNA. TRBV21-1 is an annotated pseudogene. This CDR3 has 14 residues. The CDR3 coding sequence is TGTGCCAGCACCCAAACTGACAGGGCCTACGAGCAGTACTTC. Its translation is CASTQTDRAYEQYF.

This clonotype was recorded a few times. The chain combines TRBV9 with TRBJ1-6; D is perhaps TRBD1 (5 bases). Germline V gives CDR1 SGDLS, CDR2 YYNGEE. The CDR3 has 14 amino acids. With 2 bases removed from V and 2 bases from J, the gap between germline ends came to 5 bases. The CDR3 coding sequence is TGTGCCAGCAGCGTGGGACCCTATAATTCACCCCTCCACTTT. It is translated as CASSVGPYNSPLHF.

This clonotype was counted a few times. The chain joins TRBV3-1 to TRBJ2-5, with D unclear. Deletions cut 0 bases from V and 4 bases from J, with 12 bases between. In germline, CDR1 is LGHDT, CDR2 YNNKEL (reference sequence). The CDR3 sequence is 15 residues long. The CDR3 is CASSQDIVESETQYF. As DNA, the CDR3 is TGTGCCAGCAGCCAAGATATCGTGGAGTCAGAGACCCAGTACTTC.

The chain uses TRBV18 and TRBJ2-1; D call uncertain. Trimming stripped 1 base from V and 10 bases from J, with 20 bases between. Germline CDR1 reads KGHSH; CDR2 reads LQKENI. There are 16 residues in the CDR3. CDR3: CASSPLLGGQMQEQFF. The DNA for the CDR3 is TGTGCCAGCTCACCACTGTTGGGTGGCCAGATGCAGGAGCAGTTCTTC.

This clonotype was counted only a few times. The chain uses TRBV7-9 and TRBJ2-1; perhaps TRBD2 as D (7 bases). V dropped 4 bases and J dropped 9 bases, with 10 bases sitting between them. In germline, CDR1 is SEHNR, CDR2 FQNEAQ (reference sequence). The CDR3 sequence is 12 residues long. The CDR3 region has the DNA TGTGCCAGCAGCTGGGGGGGCCCTGAGCAGTTCTTC. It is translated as CASSWGGPEQFF.

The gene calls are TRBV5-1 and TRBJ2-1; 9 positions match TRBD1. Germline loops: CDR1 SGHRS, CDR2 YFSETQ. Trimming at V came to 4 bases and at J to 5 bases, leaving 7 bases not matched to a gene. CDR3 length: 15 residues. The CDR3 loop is CASSQRQGVDNEQFF. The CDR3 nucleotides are TGCGCCAGCAGCCAACGACAGGGGGTGGACAATGAGCAGTTCTTC.

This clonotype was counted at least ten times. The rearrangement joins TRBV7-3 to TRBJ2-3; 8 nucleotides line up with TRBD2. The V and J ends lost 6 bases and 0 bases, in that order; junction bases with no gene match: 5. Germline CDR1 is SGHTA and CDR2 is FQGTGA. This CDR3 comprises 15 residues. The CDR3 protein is CASSYSGTSTDTQYF. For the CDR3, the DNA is TGTGCCAGCAGTTATAGCGGGACTAGCACAGATACGCAGTATTTT.

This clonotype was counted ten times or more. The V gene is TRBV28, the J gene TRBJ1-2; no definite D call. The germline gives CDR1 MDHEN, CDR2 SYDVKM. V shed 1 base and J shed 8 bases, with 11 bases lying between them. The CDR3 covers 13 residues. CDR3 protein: CASSLSRGGGYTF. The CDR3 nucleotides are TGTGCCAGCAGTTTATCTCGGGGTGGAGGCTACACCTTC.

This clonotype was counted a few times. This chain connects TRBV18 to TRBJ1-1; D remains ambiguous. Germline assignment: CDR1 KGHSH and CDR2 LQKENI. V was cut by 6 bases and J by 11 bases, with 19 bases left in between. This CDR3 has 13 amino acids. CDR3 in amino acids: CASSVRQDSDAFF. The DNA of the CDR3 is TGTGCCAGCTCCGTTCGTCAGGACTCGGACGCTTTCTTT.

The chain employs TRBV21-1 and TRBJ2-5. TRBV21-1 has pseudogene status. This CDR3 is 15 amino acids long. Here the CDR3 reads CASSASVGQKETQYF. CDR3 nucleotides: TGTGCCAGCAGCGCCTCGGTAGGCCAGAAAGAGACCCAGTACTTC.

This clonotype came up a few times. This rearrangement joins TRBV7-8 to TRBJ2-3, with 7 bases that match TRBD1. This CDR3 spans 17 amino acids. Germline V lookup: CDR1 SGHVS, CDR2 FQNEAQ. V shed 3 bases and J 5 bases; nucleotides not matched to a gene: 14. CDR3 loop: CASSFLGGPRSGDTQYF. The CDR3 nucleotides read TGTGCCAGCAGCTTCTTAGGGGGCCCAAGGTCTGGAGATACGCAGTATTTT. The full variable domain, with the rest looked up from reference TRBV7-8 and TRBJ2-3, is GAGVSQSPRYKVAKRGQDVALRCDPISGHVSLFWYQQALGQGPEFLTYFQNEAQLDKSGLPSDRFFAERPEGSVSTLKIQRTQQEDSAVYLCASSFLGGPRSGDTQYFGPGTRLTVL.

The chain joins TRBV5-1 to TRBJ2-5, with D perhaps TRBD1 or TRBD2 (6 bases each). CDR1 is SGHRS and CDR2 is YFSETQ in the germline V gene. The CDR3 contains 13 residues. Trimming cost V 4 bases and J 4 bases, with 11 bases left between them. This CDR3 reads CASSMEGGETQYF. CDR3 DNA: TGCGCCAGCAGCATGGAGGGGGGAGAGACCCAGTACTTC. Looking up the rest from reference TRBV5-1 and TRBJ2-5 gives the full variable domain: KAGVTQTPRYLIKTRGQQVTLSCSPISGHRSVSWYQQTPGQGLQFLFEYFSETQRNKGNFPGRFSGRQFSNSRSEMNVSTLELGDSALYLCASSMEGGETQYFGPGTRLLVL.

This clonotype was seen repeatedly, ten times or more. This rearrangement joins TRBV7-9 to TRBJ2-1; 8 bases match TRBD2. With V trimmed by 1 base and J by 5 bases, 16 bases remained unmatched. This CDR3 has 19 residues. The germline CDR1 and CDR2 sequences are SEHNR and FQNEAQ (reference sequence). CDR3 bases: TGTGCCAGCAGCTTAGGATGGGCCGGGGGGGCCCCTTCCCACAATGAGCAGTTCTTC. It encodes CASSLGWAGGAPSHNEQFF.

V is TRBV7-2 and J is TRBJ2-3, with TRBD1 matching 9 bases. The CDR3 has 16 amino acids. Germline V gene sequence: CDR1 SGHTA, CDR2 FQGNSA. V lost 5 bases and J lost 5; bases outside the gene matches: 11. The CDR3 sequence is CASSPGRGQGKDTQYF. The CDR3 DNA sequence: TGTGCCAGCAGCCCAGGGCGGGGACAGGGAAAAGATACGCAGTATTTT.

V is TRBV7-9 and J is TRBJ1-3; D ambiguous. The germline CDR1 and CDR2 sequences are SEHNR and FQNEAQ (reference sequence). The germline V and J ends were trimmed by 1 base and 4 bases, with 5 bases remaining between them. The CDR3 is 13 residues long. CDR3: CASSLDGGNTIYF. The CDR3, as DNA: TGTGCCAGCAGCTTAGACGGGGGAAACACCATATATTTT.